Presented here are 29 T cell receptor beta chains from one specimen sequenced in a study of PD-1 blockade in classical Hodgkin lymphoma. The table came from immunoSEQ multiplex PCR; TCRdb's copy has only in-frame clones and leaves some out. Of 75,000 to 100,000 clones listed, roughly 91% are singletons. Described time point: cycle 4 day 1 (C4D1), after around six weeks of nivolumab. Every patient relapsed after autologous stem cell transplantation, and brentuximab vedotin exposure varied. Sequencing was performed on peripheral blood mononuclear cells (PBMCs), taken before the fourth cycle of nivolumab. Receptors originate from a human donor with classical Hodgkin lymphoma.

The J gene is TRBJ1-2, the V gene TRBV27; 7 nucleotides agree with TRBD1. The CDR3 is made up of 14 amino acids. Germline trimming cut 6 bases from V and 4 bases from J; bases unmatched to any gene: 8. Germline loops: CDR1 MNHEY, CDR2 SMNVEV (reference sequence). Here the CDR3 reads CASRGGTAGYGYTF. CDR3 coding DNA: TGTGCCAGCAGGGGCGGGACAGCGGGCTATGGCTACACCTTC.

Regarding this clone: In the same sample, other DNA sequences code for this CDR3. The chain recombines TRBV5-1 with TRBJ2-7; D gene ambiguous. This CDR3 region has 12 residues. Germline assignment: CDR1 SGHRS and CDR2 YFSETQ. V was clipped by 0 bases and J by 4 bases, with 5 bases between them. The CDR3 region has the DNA TGCGCCAGCAGCTTGGTGGGTTACGAGCAGTACTTC. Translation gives CASSLVGYEQYF.

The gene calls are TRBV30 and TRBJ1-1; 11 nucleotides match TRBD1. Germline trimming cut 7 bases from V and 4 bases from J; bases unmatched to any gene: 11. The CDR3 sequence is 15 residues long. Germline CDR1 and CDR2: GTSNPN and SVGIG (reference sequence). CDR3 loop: CASLRDRGVSTEAFF. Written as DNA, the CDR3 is TGTGCCTCCCTACGGGACAGGGGGGTTAGCACTGAAGCTTTCTTT.

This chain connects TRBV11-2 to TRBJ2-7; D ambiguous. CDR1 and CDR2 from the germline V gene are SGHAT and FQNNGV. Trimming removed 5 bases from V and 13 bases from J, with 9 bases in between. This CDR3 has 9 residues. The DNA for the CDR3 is TGTGCCAGCAGCAAGACGCACTACTTC. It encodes CASSKTHYF.

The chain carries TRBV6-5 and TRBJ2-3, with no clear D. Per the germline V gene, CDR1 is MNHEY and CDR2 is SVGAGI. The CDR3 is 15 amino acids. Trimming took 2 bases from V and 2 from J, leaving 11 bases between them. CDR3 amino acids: CASSYLGLPTDTQYF. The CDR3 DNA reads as TGTGCCAGCAGTTACCTCGGATTACCCACAGATACGCAGTATTTT.

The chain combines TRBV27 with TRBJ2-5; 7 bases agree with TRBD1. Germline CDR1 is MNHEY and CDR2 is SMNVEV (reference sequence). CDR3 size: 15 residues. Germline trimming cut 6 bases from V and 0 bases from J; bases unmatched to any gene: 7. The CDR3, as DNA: TGTGCCAGCAGGCTGACAGGGCTATACCAAGAGACCCAGTACTTC. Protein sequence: CASRLTGLYQETQYF.

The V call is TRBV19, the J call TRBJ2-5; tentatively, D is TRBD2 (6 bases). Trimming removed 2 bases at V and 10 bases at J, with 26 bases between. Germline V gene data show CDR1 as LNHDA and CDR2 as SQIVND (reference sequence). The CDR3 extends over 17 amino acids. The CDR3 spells CASSIKGVRGGLVDQYF. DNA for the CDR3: TGTGCCAGTAGTATAAAGGGAGTTCGCGGAGGGCTTGTTGACCAGTACTTC.

The DNA for the CDR3 is TGTGCCAGCAGCTTGCAGGGACAGGGGCGGGCGGGCTACACCTTC. As protein: CASSLQGQGRAGYTF. The chain uses TRBV5-4 and TRBJ1-2, with 10 bases fitting TRBD1. Germline V gene lookup returns CDR1 SGHNT and CDR2 YYREEE (reference sequence). V dropped 1 base and J dropped 8; count of bases not matched to a gene: 8. The CDR3 totals 15 residues. The whole variable domain, remainder taken from reference TRBV5-4 and TRBJ1-2, is ETGVTQSPTHLIKTRGQQVTLRCSSQSGHNTVSWYQQALGQGPQFIFQYYREEENGRGNFPPRFSGLQFPNYSSELNVNALELDDSALYLCASSLQGQGRAGYTFGSGTRLTVV.

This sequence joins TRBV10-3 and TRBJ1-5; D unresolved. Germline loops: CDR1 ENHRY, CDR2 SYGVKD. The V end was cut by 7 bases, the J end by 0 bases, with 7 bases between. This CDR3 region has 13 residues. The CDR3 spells CAITIDSNQPQHF. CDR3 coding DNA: TGTGCCATCACCATAGATAGCAATCAGCCCCAGCATTTT.

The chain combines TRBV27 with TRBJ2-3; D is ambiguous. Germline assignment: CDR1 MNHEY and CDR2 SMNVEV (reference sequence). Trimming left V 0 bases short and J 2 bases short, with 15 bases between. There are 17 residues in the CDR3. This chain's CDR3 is CASSLSSLDPFTDTQYF. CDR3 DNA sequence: TGTGCCAGCAGTTTATCTTCTCTCGACCCCTTCACAGATACGCAGTATTTT.

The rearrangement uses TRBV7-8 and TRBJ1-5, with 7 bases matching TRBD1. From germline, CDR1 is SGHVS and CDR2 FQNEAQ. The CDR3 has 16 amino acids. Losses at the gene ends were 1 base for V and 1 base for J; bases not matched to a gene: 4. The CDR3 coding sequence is TGTGCCAGCAGCTTAGAGGGGGCACAGAGCAATCAGCCCCAGCATTTT. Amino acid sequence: CASSLEGAQSNQPQHF.

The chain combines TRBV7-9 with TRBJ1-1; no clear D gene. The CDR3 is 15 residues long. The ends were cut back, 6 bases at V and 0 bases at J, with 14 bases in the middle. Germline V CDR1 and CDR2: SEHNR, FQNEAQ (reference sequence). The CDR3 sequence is CASSPTNYMNTEAFF. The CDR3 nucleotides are TGTGCCAGCAGTCCAACAAATTACATGAACACTGAAGCTTTCTTT.

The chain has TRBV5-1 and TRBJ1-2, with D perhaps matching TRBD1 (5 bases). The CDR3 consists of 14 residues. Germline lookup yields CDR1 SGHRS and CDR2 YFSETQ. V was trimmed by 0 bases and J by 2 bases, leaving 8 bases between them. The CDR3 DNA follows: TGCGCCAGCAGCTTGGGGGGACGGAACTATGGCTACACCTTC. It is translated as CASSLGGRNYGYTF.

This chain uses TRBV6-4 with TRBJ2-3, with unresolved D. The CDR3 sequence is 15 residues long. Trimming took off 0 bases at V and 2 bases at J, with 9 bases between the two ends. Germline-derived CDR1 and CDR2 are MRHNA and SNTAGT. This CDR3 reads CASSDSKGPTDTQYF. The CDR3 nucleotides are TGTGCCAGCAGTGACTCGAAGGGCCCCACAGATACGCAGTATTTT.

As DNA, the CDR3 is TGTGCCAGCAGCCCCACAGGACTAGCGTGGAGGGTCAGCTCCTACGAGCAGTACTTC. It is translated as CASSPTGLAWRVSSYEQYF. The chain employs TRBV28 and TRBJ2-7; 9 nucleotides match TRBD2. The V gene's germline CDR1 is MDHEN and CDR2 SYDVKM. The trim removed 6 bases at V and 0 bases at J, leaving 18 bases unmatched. The CDR3 loop spans 19 amino acids.

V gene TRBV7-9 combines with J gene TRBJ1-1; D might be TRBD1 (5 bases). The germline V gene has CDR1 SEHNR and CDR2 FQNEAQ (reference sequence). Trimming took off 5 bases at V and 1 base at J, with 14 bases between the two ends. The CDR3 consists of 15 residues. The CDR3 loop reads CASSLRGSGNTEAFF. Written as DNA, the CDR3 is TGTGCCAGCAGCCTAAGGGGATCAGGGAACACTGAAGCTTTCTTT.

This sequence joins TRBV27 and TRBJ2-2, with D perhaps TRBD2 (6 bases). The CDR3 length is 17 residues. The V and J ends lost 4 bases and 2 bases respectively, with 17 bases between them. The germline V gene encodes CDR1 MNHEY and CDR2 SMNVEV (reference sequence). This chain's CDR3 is CASSSSRRASNTGELFF. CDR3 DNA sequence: TGTGCCAGCAGTTCATCCCGGAGGGCCTCAAACACCGGGGAGCTGTTTTTT.

CDR3 sequence (DNA): TGTGCCAGCAGTTTACTAGGGAGGGCCTACGAGCAGTACTTC. It codes for CASSLLGRAYEQYF. The chain is built from TRBV27 and TRBJ2-7, with 7 nucleotides matching TRBD2. The V and J ends lost 2 bases and 2 bases, in that order; junction bases with no gene match: 3. CDR3 length: 14 residues. Per the germline V gene, CDR1 is MNHEY and CDR2 is SMNVEV (reference sequence).

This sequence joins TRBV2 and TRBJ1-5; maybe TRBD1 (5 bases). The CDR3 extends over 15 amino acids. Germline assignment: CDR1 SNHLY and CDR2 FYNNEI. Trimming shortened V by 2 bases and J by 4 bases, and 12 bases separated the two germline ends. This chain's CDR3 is CASSEIGGVNQPQHF. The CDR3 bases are TGTGCCAGCAGTGAAATAGGAGGGGTAAATCAGCCCCAGCATTTT.

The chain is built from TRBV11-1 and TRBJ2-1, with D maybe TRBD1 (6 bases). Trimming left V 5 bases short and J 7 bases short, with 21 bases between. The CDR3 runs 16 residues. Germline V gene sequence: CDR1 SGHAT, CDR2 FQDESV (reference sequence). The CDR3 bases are TGTGCCAGCAGCACGACAGGCGTCCTACCTAGAAATGAGCAGTTCTTC. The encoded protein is CASSTTGVLPRNEQFF.

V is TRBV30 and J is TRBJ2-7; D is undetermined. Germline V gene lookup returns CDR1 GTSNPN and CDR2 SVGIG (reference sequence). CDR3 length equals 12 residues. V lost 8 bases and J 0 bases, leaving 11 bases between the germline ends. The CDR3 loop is CALKEFSYEQYF. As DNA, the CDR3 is TGTGCCCTAAAGGAGTTCTCCTACGAGCAGTACTTC.

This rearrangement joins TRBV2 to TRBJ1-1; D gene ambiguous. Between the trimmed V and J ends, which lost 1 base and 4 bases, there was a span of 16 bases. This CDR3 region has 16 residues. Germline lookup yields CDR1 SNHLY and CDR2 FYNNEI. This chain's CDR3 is CASSEVLLRVATEAFF. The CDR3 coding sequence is TGTGCCAGCAGTGAAGTACTCCTACGGGTGGCCACTGAAGCTTTCTTT.

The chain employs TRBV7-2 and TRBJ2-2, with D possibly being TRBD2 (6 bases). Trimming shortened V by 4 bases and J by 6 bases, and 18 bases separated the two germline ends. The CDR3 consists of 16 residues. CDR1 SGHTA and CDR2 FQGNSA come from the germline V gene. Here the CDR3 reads CASSSEQELAAGELFF. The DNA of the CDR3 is TGTGCCAGCAGCTCGGAACAAGAACTAGCCGCCGGGGAGCTGTTTTTT.

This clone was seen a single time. CDR3 sequence (DNA): TGTGCCAGCAGTTATTACGGGGGTGAAGCTTTCTTT. Amino acids: CASSYYGGEAFF. The gene calls are TRBV6-5 and TRBJ1-1, with D tentatively TRBD1 (5 bases). V lost 3 bases, J lost 7 bases, and 9 bases lay in between. The germline V gene encodes CDR1 MNHEY and CDR2 SVGAGI. The CDR3 length is 12 residues.

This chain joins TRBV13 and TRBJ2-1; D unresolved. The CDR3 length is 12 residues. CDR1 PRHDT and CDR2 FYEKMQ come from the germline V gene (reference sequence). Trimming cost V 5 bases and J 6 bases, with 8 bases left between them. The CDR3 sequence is CASSANFNEQFF. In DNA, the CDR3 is TGTGCCAGCAGCGCGAACTTCAATGAGCAGTTCTTC.

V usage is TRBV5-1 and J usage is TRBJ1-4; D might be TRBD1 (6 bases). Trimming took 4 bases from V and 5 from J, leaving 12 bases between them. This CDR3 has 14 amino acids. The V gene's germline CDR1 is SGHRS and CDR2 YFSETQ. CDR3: CASSAVRGNEKLFF. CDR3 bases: TGCGCCAGCAGCGCGGTGAGGGGGAATGAAAAACTGTTTTTT.

The CDR3 DNA reads as TGTGCCAGCAGCTTGGCCAGGGGAGGGGAAATAAGCGGTGGCTACACCTTC. Encoded protein: CASSLARGGEISGGYTF. The chain links TRBV5-6 to TRBJ1-2, with D maybe TRBD1 (6 bases). Germline V gene lookup returns CDR1 SGHDT and CDR2 YYEEEE. This CDR3 contains 17 residues. V shed 0 bases and J shed 7 bases, with 22 bases lying between them. Filled out from reference TRBV5-6 and TRBJ1-2, the complete variable domain reads DAGVTQSPTHLIKTRGQQVTLRCSPKSGHDTVSWYQQALGQGPQFIFQYYEEEERQRGNFPDRFSGHQFPNYSSELNVNALLLGDSALYLCASSLARGGEISGGYTFGSGTRLTVV.

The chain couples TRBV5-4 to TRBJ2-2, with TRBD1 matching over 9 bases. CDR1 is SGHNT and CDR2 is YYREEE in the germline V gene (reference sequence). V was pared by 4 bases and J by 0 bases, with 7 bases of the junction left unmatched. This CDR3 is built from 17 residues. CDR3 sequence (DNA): TGTGCCAGCAGCGACCCCGACAGGGGGGCGAACACCGGGGAGCTGTTTTTT. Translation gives CASSDPDRGANTGELFF.

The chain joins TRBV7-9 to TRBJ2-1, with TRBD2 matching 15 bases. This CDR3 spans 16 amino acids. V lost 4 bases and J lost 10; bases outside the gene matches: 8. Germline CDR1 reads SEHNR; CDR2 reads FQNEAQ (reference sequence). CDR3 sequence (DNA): TGTGCCAGCAGCTCAGGGACTAGCGGGGGGAAATGGGAGCAGTTCTTC. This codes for CASSSGTSGGKWEQFF.